These T cell receptor beta chains were read from a single sample in a study of early T cells in non-severe SARS-CoV-2 infection. TCRdb analysed the 5' RACE reads with MiXCR anew, one entry per CDR3 protein. Found here are about 76,000 distinct CDR3 sequences, about 16% of them singletons; the top ten hold around 12%. What was sequenced was whole blood. These receptors were collected from an adult who was a healthcare worker with PCR-confirmed SARS-CoV-2 infection or an uninfected control (not recorded which). Both conserved end residues are part of each CDR3. The D gene is left open where the match is weak. Size values are once, few and many counts, or a class for expanded clones, and some rows have none.

CDR3aa,CDR3nt,d_gene,j_gene,v_gene,abundance
CASSYSGGVSYNEQFF,TGTGCCAGCAGTTACTCTGGAGGGGTGTCCTACAATGAGCAGTTCTTC,.,TRBJ2-1,TRBV6-6,few
CASSGDRTNQPQHF,TGTGCCAGCAGTGGTGACAGGACCAATCAGCCCCAGCATTTT,.,TRBJ1-5,TRBV2,many
CASSRGTGRRTQYF,TGTGCCAGCAGCCGTGGGACAGGAAGGCGGACGCAGTATTTT,TRBD1,TRBJ2-3,TRBV5-6,many
CSARDPRGTLNTEAFF,TGCAGTGCTAGAGATCCTCGGGGGACGTTGAACACTGAAGCTTTCTTT,.,TRBJ1-1,TRBV20-1,few
CASSFVGGENSYNEQFF,TGCGCCAGCAGCTTTGTCGGAGGGGAAAACTCCTACAATGAGCAGTTCTTC,.,TRBJ2-1,TRBV5-1,many
CSARDKTAGEKLFF,TGCAGTGCTAGAGATAAAACCGCCGGGGAAAAACTGTTTTTT,.,TRBJ1-4,TRBV20-1,.
CASSQVGSGRARNEQFF,TGTGCCAGCAGCCAAGTTGGTAGCGGGAGGGCCAGGAATGAGCAGTTCTTC,TRBD2,TRBJ2-1,TRBV4-2,.
CASTTPTDTQYF,TGTGCCAGCACCACACCAACAGATACGCAGTATTTT,.,TRBJ2-3,TRBV7-2,few
CASRAGEVNTEAFF,TGTGCCAGCCGAGCCGGGGAGGTTAACACTGAAGCTTTCTTT,.,TRBJ1-1,TRBV6-5,many
CASSPGTGLGSGANVLTF,TGTGCCAGCAGTCCCGGGACAGGGTTAGGGTCTGGGGCCAACGTCCTGACTTTC,TRBD1,TRBJ2-6,TRBV6-1,.
CASSLSRTGQGGELFF,TGTGCCAGCAGTCTATCCCGTACGGGGCAAGGCGGGGAGCTGTTTTTT,.,TRBJ2-2,TRBV6-6,.
CASRPTGGAEAFF,TGTGCCAGCAGACCCACAGGGGGGGCTGAAGCTTTCTTT,TRBD1,TRBJ1-1,TRBV7-3,few
CASSKWASGRKETQYF,TGTGCCAGTAGTAAGTGGGCTAGCGGGAGGAAAGAGACCCAGTACTTC,TRBD2,TRBJ2-5,TRBV19,many
CASSPNRDTNQPQHF,TGTGCCAGCAGCCCAAATAGGGACACCAATCAGCCCCAGCATTTT,.,TRBJ1-5,TRBV7-8,few
CSVEFGAPNEQFF,TGCAGCGTTGAATTTGGAGCTCCCAATGAGCAGTTCTTC,.,TRBJ2-1,TRBV29-1,few
CASSFSGSRYNEQFF,TGTGCCAGCAGTTTTAGCGGGAGTAGGTACAATGAGCAGTTCTTC,TRBD2,TRBJ2-1,TRBV6-2/TRBV6-3,.
CASSLAGLGETQYF,TGTGCCAGCAGCTTAGCGGGACTGGGCGAGACCCAGTACTTC,.,TRBJ2-5,TRBV7-9,.
CSARATGNSGNTIYF,TGCAGTGCTAGAGCCACGGGGAACTCTGGAAACACCATATATTTT,.,TRBJ1-3,TRBV20-1,.
CASSEATTSRETQYF,TGTGCCAGCAGTGAAGCTACGACTAGCAGGGAGACCCAGTACTTC,TRBD2,TRBJ2-5,TRBV2,.
CSARAPRSRSYGYTF,TGCAGTGCTAGAGCACCACGGAGCAGAAGCTATGGCTACACCTTC,.,TRBJ1-2,TRBV20-1,.
CASSESGVSYNEQFF,TGTGCCAGCAGCGAGTCCGGGGTCTCCTACAATGAGCAGTTCTTC,.,TRBJ2-1,TRBV9,many
CAINGDGATDTQYF,TGTGCCATCAACGGCGACGGGGCGACAGATACGCAGTATTTT,.,TRBJ2-3,TRBV10-3,many
CASSYSTQGRSYNSPLHF,TGTGCCAGCAGTTACTCTACACAGGGTCGCTCCTATAATTCACCCCTCCACTTT,.,TRBJ1-6,TRBV6-2/TRBV6-3,many
CASSLWGGPLHF,TGTGCCAGCAGCCTTTGGGGGGGACCCCTCCACTTT,.,TRBJ1-6,TRBV11-3,.
CASSLQVPSGANVLTF,TGCGCCAGCAGCCTACAAGTTCCCTCTGGGGCCAACGTTCTGACTTTC,.,TRBJ2-6,TRBV5-1,.
CASQSWSYGYTF,TGTGCCAGCCAGTCGTGGAGCTATGGCTACACCTTC,.,TRBJ1-2,TRBV28,.
CASSQLGQPQHF,TGTGCCAGCAGCCAACTCGGTCAGCCCCAGCATTTT,.,TRBJ1-5,TRBV3-1,few
CASNRDRVPLEAFF,TGTGCCAGCAACAGGGACAGGGTACCCCTTGAAGCTTTCTTT,TRBD1,TRBJ1-1,TRBV2,.
CASSLVPRSSYNEQFF,TGTGCCAGCAGCTTGGTGCCCCGAAGCTCCTACAATGAGCAGTTCTTC,.,TRBJ2-1,TRBV7-9,few
CASTPQETQYF,TGTGCCAGCACGCCCCAGGAGACCCAGTACTTC,.,TRBJ2-5,TRBV2,few
CSVAFTGANVLTF,TGCAGCGTTGCCTTTACTGGGGCCAACGTCCTGACTTTC,.,TRBJ2-6,TRBV29-1,.
CASREAGELFF,TGTGCCAGCAGGGAGGCCGGGGAGCTGTTTTTT,.,TRBJ2-2,TRBV28,.
CSVEESRGNTEAFF,TGCAGCGTTGAAGAAAGCAGGGGGAACACTGAAGCTTTCTTT,.,TRBJ1-1,TRBV29-1,.
CASSQGAASVGEEKLFF,TGCGCCAGCAGCCAAGGTGCGGCATCCGTCGGGGAGGAAAAACTGTTTTTT,.,TRBJ1-4,TRBV4-3,few
CATSRDPSGSLYNEQFF,TGTGCCACCAGCAGAGACCCTAGCGGGAGTCTCTACAATGAGCAGTTCTTC,TRBD2,TRBJ2-1,TRBV15,few
CASSHSPPGTGRTGELFF,TGTGCCAGCAGTCACTCCCCACCCGGGACAGGGCGGACCGGGGAGCTGTTTTTT,TRBD1,TRBJ2-2,TRBV6-2/TRBV6-3,.
CATSTGYTEAFF,TGTGCCACCAGCACGGGGTACACTGAAGCTTTCTTT,.,TRBJ1-1,TRBV15,few
CASINQPQHF,TGTGCCAGCATCAATCAGCCCCAGCATTTT,.,TRBJ1-5,TRBV6-9,few
CSVVAQGPRQYF,TGCAGCGTGGTCGCCCAAGGGCCGAGGCAGTATTTT,.,TRBJ2-3,TRBV29-1,.
CASSLGTSGGDTQYF,TGTGCCAGCAGCTTGGGGACTAGCGGAGGAGATACGCAGTATTTT,TRBD2,TRBJ2-3,TRBV7-2,.
CASSPGSASTDTQYF,TGTGCCAGCAGCCCAGGGAGCGCATCAACAGATACGCAGTATTTT,.,TRBJ2-3,TRBV7-8,few
CATRTRTPDSPLHF,TGTGCCACGCGAACCCGGACCCCGGATTCACCCCTCCACTTT,.,TRBJ1-6,TRBV11-2,.
CASSIGGPNEKLFF,TGTGCCAGCAGTATAGGGGGGCCGAATGAAAAACTGTTTTTT,.,TRBJ1-4,TRBV6-5,.
CASSSQGSGTEAFF,TGTGCCAGCAGCTCACAGGGTTCGGGGACTGAAGCTTTCTTT,.,TRBJ1-1,TRBV7-6,many
CATSDLSVPHEQYF,TGTGCCACCAGTGATTTATCGGTGCCCCACGAGCAGTACTTC,.,TRBJ2-7,TRBV24-1,few
CASSQDGNQETQYF,TGTGCCAGCAGCCAAGACGGGAACCAAGAGACCCAGTACTTC,.,TRBJ2-5,TRBV4-2,.
CASSLDAGGINEQFF,TGTGCCAGCAGCTTAGATGCGGGGGGAATCAATGAGCAGTTCTTC,TRBD2,TRBJ2-1,TRBV7-2,many
CASSLRAGGEETQYF,TGTGCCAGCAGCTTAAGAGCGGGAGGAGAAGAGACCCAGTACTTC,TRBD2,TRBJ2-5,TRBV7-6,few
CASTRFSGAVYEQYF,TGTGCCAGTACCCGTTTTAGCGGGGCCGTCTACGAGCAGTACTTC,TRBD2,TRBJ2-7,TRBV19,.
CASSLTGEQYF,TGTGCCAGCAGCTTAACAGGCGAGCAGTACTTC,.,TRBJ2-7,TRBV11-2,many
CATSDPGGSAGYTF,TGTGCCACCAGTGACCCAGGGGGCTCGGCTGGCTACACCTTC,TRBD1,TRBJ1-2,TRBV24-1,few
CSARRSARTDTQYF,TGCAGTGCTAGAAGGTCTGCCCGGACAGATACGCAGTATTTT,.,TRBJ2-3,TRBV20-1,.
CASSLGVLDYGYTF,TGTGCCAGCAGTCTGGGGGTTTTGGACTATGGCTACACCTTC,.,TRBJ1-2,TRBV28,.
CSAEGRENQPQHF,TGCAGCGCGGAGGGCAGGGAGAATCAGCCCCAGCATTTT,.,TRBJ1-5,TRBV29-1,few
CASSLGVASSYNSPLHF,TGCGCCAGCAGCTTGGGAGTGGCTAGCTCCTATAATTCACCCCTCCACTTT,.,TRBJ1-6,TRBV5-1,.
CASFGGAYEQYF,TGTGCCAGTTTCGGGGGGGCCTACGAGCAGTACTTC,TRBD2,TRBJ2-7,TRBV28,.
CASSQDRADLNNQPQHF,TGCGCCAGCAGCCAAGATCGAGCTGACTTAAACAATCAGCCCCAGCATTTT,.,TRBJ1-5,TRBV4-1,few